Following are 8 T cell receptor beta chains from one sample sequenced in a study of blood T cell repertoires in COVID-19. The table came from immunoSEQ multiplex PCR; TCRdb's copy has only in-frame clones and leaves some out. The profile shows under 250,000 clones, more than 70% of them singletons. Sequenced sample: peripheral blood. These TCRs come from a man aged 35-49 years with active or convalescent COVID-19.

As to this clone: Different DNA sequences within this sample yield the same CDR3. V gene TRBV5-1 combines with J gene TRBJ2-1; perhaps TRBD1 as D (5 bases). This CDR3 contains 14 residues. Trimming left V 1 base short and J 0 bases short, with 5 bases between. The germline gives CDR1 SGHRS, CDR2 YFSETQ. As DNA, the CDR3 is TGCGCCAGCAGCTTGCAGGGCTCCTACAATGAGCAGTTCTTC. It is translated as CASSLQGSYNEQFF.

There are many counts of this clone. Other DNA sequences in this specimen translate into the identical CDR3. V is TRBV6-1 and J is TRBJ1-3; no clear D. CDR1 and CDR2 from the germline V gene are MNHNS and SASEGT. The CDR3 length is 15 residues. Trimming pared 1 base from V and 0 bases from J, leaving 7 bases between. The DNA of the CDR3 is TGTGCCAGCAGTGAAGACAGAAACTCTGGAAACACCATATATTTT. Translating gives CASSEDRNSGNTIYF.

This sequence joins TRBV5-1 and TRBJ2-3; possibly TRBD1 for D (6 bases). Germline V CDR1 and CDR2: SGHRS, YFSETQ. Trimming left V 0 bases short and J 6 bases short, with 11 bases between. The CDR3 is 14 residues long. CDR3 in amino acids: CASSLGQGIDTQYF. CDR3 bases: TGCGCCAGCAGCTTGGGCCAGGGGATTGATACGCAGTATTTT.

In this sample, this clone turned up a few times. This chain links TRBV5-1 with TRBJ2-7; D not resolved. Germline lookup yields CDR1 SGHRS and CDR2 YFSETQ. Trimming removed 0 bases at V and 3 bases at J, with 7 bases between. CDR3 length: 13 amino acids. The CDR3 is CASSLEANYEQYF. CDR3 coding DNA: TGCGCCAGCAGCTTGGAAGCAAACTACGAGCAGTACTTC.

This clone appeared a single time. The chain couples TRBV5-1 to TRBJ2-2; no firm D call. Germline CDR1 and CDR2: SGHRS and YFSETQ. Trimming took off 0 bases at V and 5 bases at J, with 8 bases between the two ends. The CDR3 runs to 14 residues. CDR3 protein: CASSLGLITGELFF. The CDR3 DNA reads TGCGCCAGCAGCTTGGGGCTCATTACCGGGGAGCTGTTTTTT.

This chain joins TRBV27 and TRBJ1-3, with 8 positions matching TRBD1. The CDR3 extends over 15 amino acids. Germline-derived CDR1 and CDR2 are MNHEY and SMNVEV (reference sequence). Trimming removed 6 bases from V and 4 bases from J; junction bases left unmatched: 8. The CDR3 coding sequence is TGTGCCAGCAGCTTGGACAGGGCATCCGGAAACACCATATATTTT. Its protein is CASSLDRASGNTIYF.

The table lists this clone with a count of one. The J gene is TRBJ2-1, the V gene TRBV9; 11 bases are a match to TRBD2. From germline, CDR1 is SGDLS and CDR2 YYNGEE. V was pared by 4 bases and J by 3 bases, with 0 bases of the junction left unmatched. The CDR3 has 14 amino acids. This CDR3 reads CASSTSGGYNEQFF. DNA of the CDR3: TGTGCCAGCAGCACTAGCGGGGGCTACAATGAGCAGTTCTTC.

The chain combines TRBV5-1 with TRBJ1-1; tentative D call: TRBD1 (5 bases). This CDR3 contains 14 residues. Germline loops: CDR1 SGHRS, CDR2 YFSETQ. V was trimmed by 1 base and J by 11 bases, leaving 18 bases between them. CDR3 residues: CASSLTQGWDNAFF. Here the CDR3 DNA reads TGCGCCAGCAGCTTGACCCAGGGTTGGGATAATGCTTTCTTT. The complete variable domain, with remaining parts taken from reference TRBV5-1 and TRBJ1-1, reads KAGVTQTPRYLIKTRGQQVTLSCSPISGHRSVSWYQQTPGQGLQFLFEYFSETQRNKGNFPGRFSGRQFSNSRSEMNVSTLELGDSALYLCASSLTQGWDNAFFGQGTRLTVV.